This record looks at one TCR beta chain sequence and its context. Its antigen remains unidentified. No base qualities exist here, and no much larger clone lies one base off it. The CDR3, cysteine through phenylalanine, is 14 amino acids long. Of all the DNA, just the CDR3 is kept, 42 bases in frame from base 1. In the germline V gene (reference sequence), CDR1 corresponds to LNHNV and CDR2 to YYDKDF. Trimming removed 4 bases from V and 5 bases from J; the gene matches leave 6 bases unexplained. The sample is drawn from a study of blood T cells in healthy people across ages (dated by TCRdb to between 2014 and 2017). Regarding the study in general: In model experiments, template switching captured about one uniquely barcoded TCR beta cDNA molecule for every two T cells. Using deep sequencing normalized with unique cDNA molecular identifiers, the study measured how TCR beta repertoire diversity changes with age. The study analyzed two additional independent replicas of 1 million unique cDNA reads from the same blood draw for two donors, one aged 18 to 30 and one aged 80 or older. To avoid experimental bias, donors of different ages were spread randomly across the sequencing lanes. Donors were grouped into four age groups: young (average approximately 16 years), middle-aged (around 39), aged (around 60) and long-lived (around 80).

The research as a whole found: Observed TCR beta diversity per million T cells fell roughly linearly with age, and a significant reduction was already apparent by age about 36. Because the CMV infection status of the donors was unknown, age-related changes in expanded clonotypes may potentially have been confounded. Bulk unsorted PBMC profiling prevented conclusive comparison of naive and antigen-experienced compartments. Estimates of total diversity based on one million sequenced T cells were considered lower bounds and underestimates. Compared with the aged group, the long-lived group had more naive CD4+ T cells, fewer expanded clones and increased TCR diversity, suggesting age selection. A strong correlation was found between observed TCR beta diversity and the percentage of naive T cells measured by flow cytometry.

Systemically healthy Caucasian individuals from Russia, approximately 39 in total and aged 6 to 90 years, were included as donors. Each donor gave 8 to 10 milliliters of peripheral blood, drawn into EDTA-treated Vacutainer tubes. PBMCs were isolated by Ficoll-Paque density-gradient centrifugation, with at least 7 million obtained per sample. Trizol reagent was used to extract total RNA from the PBMCs, yielding at least 5 micrograms per sample. Naive CD45RAhigh/CD27high T cell percentages were measured by flow cytometry on a PBMC aliquot from every donor. Library construction relied on 5' RACE. Sequencing was carried out with an Illumina HiSeq 2500. The second PCR ran for roughly 7 to 11 cycles and used a J-beta primer mix along with a sample-barcoded 5' primer. A template-switch 5' adaptor carrying 12 random nucleotides introduced a unique molecular identifier onto each TCR beta cDNA molecule. Each sample yielded at least 3 million CDR3-containing paired-end reads. First-strand cDNA was synthesized from all RNA with the Mint cDNA synthesis kit, primed by a TRBC-specific oligonucleotide. Following uracil-DNA glycosylase treatment, a first 18-cycle PCR with universal primers M1SS and BC2_uni_R was performed on all cDNA. The published analysis was carried out like this. Normalization of each sample was performed by random selection of 1 million high-quality reads, each carrying a distinct molecular identifier. Reads sharing molecular identifiers were discarded rather than binned into consensus sequences. MiTCR, with a Q25 quality threshold and the strictest error-elimination algorithm, was used for CDR3 identification, clonotype clustering and error correction. A nonparametric unseen species model with Euler transformation was used to estimate a lower bound on total TCR beta diversity. In-frame beta chains were kept once TCRdb had trimmed the public reads at Q25 with fastp and called clones with MiXCR. Each record represents a unique CDR3 protein, reported with the most common genes and DNA among its rows. TCRdb, rather than the study authors, made the V and J calls. In this sample the table shows hundreds of thousands of distinct CDR3 sequences, roughly 50% of which occur a single time. The ten largest clones add up to around 22% of the sample.

The specimen sequenced was blood. The V and J segments used are TRBV15 and TRBJ2-7, with 9 bases matching TRBD1. The source of this sequence is a man between 25 and 39 years old in good health. Read as DNA, the sequence is TGTGCCACCAGCATACGGACAGGGGACCACGAGCAGTACTTC. It is translated as CATSIRTGDHEQYF.